This T cell receptor (beta chain) originates from a study of OX40 agonist ivuxolimab in advanced cancers. CDR3 size: 13 residues. The germline V gene has CDR1 MNHEY and CDR2 SMNVEV (reference sequence). Trimming stripped 6 bases from V and 1 base from J, with 10 bases between. Profiled with immunoSEQ multiplex PCR; TCRdb holds only in-frame clones, not every one. The sample contains roughly 25,000 clones, roughly 90% of which appear only once. The chain employs TRBV27 and TRBJ2-7, with D possibly being TRBD1 (6 bases). The receptor was derived from an adult with an advanced solid tumor such as melanoma, head and neck, liver or kidney cancer. Specimen: CD4+ or CD8+ T cells sorted from blood, collected in a trial of the OX40 agonist ivuxolimab. The CDR3: CASSTGTSYEQYF. CDR3 sequence (DNA): TGTGCCAGCAGCACCGGGACATCCTACGAGCAGTACTTC.